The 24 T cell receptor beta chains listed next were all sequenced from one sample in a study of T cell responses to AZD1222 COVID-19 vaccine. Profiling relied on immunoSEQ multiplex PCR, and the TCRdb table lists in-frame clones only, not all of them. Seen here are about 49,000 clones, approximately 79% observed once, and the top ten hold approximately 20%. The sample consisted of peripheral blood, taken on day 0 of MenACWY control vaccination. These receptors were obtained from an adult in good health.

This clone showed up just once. In DNA form, the CDR3 reads TGCGCCAGCAGCCAAGACACTAGCGGGAGAGGGAGCACAGATACGCAGTATTTT. This sequence encodes CASSQDTSGRGSTDTQYF. The chain has TRBV4-1 and TRBJ2-3, with 11 bases matching TRBD2. The CDR3 is 18 residues long. Germline V lookup: CDR1 MGHRA, CDR2 YSYEKL. The junction had 5 bases not matched to a gene; V was cut back by 0 bases and J by 0 bases.

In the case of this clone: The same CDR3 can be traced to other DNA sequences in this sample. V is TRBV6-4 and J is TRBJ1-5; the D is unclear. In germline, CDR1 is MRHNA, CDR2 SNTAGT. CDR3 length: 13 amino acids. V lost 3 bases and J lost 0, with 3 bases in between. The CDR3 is CASSEGSNQPQHF. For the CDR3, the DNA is TGTGCCAGCAGTGAGGGTAGCAATCAGCCCCAGCATTTT.

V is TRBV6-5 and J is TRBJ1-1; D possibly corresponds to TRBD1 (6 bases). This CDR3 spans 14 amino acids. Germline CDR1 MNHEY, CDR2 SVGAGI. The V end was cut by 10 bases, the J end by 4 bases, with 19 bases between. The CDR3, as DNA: TGTGCCACCATTCTTTGGGGGCAGGGCACTGAAGCTTTCTTT. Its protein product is CATILWGQGTEAFF.

This CDR3 reads CASSPSGITDTQYF. The CDR3 nucleotides are TGTGCCAGCAGTCCTTCAGGGATCACAGATACGCAGTATTTT. The V call is TRBV28, the J call TRBJ2-3; TRBD1 is a possible D gene (5 bases). CDR3 length: 14 amino acids. Germline CDR1 MDHEN, CDR2 SYDVKM. Trimming took 5 bases from V and 2 from J, leaving 11 bases between them.

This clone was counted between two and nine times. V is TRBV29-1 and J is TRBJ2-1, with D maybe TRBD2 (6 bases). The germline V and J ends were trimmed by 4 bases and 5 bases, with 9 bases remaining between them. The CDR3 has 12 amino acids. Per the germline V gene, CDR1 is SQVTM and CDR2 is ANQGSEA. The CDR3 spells CSVGRLDNEQFF. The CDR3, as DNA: TGCAGCGTTGGGAGACTAGACAATGAGCAGTTCTTC.

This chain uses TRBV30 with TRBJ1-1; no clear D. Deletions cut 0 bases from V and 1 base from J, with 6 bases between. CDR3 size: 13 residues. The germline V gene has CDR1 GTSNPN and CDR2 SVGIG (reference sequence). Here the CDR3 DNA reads TGTGCCTGGAGTGTACAAGGGAACACTGAAGCTTTCTTT. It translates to CAWSVQGNTEAFF.

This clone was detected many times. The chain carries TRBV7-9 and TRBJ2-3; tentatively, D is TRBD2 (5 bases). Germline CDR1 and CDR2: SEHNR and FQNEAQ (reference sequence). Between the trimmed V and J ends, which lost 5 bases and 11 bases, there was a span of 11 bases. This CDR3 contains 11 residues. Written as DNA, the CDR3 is TGTGCCAGCAGCGGCCTCGAGGGGCAGTATTTT. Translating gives CASSGLEGQYF. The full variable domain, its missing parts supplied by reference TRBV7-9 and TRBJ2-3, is DTGVSQNPRHKITKRGQNVTFRCDPISEHNRLYWYRQTLGQGPEFLTYFQNEAQLEKSRLLSDRFSAERPKGSFSTLEIQRTEQGDSAMYLCASSGLEGQYFGPGTRLTVL.

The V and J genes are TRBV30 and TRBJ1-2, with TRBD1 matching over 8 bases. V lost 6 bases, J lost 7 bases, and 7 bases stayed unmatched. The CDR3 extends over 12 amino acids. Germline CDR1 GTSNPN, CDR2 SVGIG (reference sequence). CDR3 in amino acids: CACPGGAGGYTF. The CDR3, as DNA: TGTGCCTGCCCAGGGGGCGCAGGTGGCTACACCTTC.

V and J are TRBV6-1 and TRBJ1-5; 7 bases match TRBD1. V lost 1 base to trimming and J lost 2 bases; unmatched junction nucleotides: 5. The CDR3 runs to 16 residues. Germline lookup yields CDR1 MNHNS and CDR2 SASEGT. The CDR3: CASSEDGGGGNQPQHF. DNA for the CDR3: TGTGCCAGCAGTGAAGATGGAGGGGGCGGCAATCAGCCCCAGCATTTT.

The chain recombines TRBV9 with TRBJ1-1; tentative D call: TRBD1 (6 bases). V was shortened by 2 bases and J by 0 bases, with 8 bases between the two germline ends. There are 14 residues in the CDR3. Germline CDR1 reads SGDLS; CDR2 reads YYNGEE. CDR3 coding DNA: TGTGCCAGCAGCGTGGGACATATGAACACTGAAGCTTTCTTT. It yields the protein CASSVGHMNTEAFF.

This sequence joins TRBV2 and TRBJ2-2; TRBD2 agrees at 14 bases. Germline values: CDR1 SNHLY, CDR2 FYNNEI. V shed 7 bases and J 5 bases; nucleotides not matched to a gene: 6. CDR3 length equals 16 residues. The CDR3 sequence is CASKGLAGVETGELFF. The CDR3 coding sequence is TGTGCCAGCAAGGGACTAGCGGGAGTTGAGACCGGGGAGCTGTTTTTT.

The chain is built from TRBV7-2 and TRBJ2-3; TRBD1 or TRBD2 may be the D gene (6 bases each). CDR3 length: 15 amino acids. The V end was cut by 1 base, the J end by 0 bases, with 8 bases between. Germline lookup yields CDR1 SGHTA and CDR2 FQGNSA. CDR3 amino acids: CASSLGGASTDTQYF. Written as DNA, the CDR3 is TGTGCCAGCAGCTTAGGGGGGGCCAGCACAGATACGCAGTATTTT.

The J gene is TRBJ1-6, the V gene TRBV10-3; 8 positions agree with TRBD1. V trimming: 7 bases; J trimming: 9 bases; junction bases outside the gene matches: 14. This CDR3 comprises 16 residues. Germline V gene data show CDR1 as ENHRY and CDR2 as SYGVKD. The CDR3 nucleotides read TGTGCCATCACCGACAAAGGACAGGGATCTGGTTCACCCCTCCACTTT. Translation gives CAITDKGQGSGSPLHF.

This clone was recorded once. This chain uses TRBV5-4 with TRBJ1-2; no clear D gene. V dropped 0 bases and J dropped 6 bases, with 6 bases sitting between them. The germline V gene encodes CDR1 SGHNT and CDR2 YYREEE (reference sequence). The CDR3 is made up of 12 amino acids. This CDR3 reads CASSLGQNGYTF. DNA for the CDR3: TGTGCCAGCAGCTTGGGCCAGAATGGCTACACCTTC.

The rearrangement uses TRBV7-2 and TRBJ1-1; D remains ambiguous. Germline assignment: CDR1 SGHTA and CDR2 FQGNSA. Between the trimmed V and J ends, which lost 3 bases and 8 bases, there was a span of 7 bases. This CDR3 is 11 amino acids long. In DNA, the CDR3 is TGTGCCAGCAGCTTTACAGTAGAAGCTTTCTTT. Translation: CASSFTVEAFF. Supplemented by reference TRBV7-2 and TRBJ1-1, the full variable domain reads GAGVSQSPSNKVTEKGKDVELRCDPISGHTALYWYRQSLGQGLEFLIYFQGNSAPDKSGLPSDRFSAERTGGSVSTLTIQRTQQEDSAVYLCASSFTVEAFFGQGTRLTVV.

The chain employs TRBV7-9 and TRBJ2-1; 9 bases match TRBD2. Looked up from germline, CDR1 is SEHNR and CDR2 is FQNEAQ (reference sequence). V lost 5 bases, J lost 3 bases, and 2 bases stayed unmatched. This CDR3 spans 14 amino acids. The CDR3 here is CASSAGGHYNEQFF. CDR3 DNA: TGTGCCAGCAGCGCGGGGGGGCACTACAATGAGCAGTTCTTC.

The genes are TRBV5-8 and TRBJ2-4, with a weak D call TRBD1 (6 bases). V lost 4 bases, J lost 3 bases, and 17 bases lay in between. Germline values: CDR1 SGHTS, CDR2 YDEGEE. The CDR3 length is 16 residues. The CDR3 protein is CASSPTTGDIKNIQYF. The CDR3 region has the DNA TGTGCCAGCAGCCCCACGACAGGAGATATCAAAAACATTCAGTACTTC.

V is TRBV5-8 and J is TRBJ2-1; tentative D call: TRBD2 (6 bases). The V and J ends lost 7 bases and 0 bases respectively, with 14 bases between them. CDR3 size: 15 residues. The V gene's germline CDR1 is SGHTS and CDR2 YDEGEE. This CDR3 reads CASLRSGSSYNEQFF. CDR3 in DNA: TGTGCCAGCCTCCGGTCCGGGAGCTCCTACAATGAGCAGTTCTTC.

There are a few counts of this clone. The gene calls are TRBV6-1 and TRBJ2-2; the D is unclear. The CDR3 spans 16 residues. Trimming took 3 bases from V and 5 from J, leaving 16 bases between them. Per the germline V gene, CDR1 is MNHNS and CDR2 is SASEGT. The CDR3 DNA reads TGTGCCAGCAGTGACCGGGCCTTAATAAGGACCGGGGAGCTGTTTTTT. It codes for CASSDRALIRTGELFF.

In DNA form, the CDR3 reads TGTGCCAGCTCACCACAAGCTAATTCACCCCTCCACTTT. The encoded protein is CASSPQANSPLHF. The chain couples TRBV18 to TRBJ1-6, with D hard to call. The V and J ends lost 1 base and 6 bases respectively, with 4 bases between them. The CDR3 sequence is 13 residues long. CDR1 and CDR2 (germline): KGHSH, LQKENI.

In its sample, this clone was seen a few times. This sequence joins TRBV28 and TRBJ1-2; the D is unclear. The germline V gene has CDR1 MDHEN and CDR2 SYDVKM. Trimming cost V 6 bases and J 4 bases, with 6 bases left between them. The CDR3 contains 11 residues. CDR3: CASRVGYGYTF. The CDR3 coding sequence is TGTGCCAGCAGGGTAGGCTATGGCTACACCTTC.

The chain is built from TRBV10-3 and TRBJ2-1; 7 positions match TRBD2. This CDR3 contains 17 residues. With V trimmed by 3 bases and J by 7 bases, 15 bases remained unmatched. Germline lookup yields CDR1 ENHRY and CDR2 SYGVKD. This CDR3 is CAISDSGGGNRVNEQFF. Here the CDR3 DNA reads TGTGCCATCAGTGACTCCGGGGGAGGGAATAGAGTTAATGAGCAGTTCTTC.

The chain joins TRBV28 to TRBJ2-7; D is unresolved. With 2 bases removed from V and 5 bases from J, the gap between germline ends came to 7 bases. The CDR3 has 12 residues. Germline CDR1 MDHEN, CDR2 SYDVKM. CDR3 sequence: CASSLRVDEQYF. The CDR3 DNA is TGTGCCAGCAGTTTAAGGGTCGACGAGCAGTACTTC.

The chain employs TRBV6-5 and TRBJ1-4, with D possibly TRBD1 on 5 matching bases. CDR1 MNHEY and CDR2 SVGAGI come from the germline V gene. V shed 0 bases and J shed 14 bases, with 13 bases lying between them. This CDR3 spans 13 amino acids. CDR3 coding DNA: TGTGCCAGCAGTTACTCGATTTCGGCAGGGCTGTTTTTT. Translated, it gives CASSYSISAGLFF.